The 31 T cell receptor beta chains below all came from one sample that was sequenced in a study of blood T cell repertoires in COVID-19. The protocol was immunoSEQ multiplex PCR, while the TCRdb copy is restricted to in-frame clones and leaves out a portion. This sample has some 120,000 clones, with 75% to 85% found just once. The sequencing sample was made of peripheral blood. The source of these receptors is a human donor in a cohort sampled during active COVID-19.

V and J are TRBV3-1 (or the pseudogene TRBV3-2) and TRBJ1-5, with TRBD1 matching over 9 bases. The J segment lost 8 bases and the V segment lost 0 bases, leaving 5 bases of the junction unmatched. Germline V CDR1 and CDR2: LGHDT, YNNKEL (reference sequence). CDR3 length: 15 residues. The CDR3 is CASSQDGTGTEPQHF. CDR3 DNA: TGTGCCAGCAGCCAAGATGGGACAGGGACGGAGCCCCAGCATTTT.

This clone has just a few counts. This rearrangement joins TRBV19 to TRBJ1-1; the match to TRBD1 covers 10 bases. Germline loops: CDR1 LNHDA, CDR2 SQIVND (reference sequence). The CDR3 consists of 17 residues. The J segment lost 3 bases and the V segment lost 6 bases, leaving 13 bases of the junction unmatched. CDR3 residues: CASSLRDRGGLDTEAFF. Here the CDR3 DNA reads TGTGCCAGTAGCCTTCGGGACAGGGGAGGATTGGACACTGAAGCTTTCTTT.

J is TRBJ2-3 and V is TRBV21-1; the D call in the table, TRBD1, was not verified against the DNA. TRBV21-1 is a pseudogene locus. This CDR3 spans 16 amino acids. CDR3 region: CASSKVQTGKTDTQYF. CDR3 sequence (DNA): TGTGCCAGCAGCAAAGTACAGACAGGAAAGACAGATACGCAGTATTTT.

The chain recombines TRBV24-1 with TRBJ1-6, with 9 nucleotides matching TRBD1. Losses at the gene ends were 9 bases for V and 10 bases for J; bases not matched to a gene: 6. The CDR3 contains 13 residues. CDR1 is KGHDR and CDR2 is SFDVKD in the germline V gene. CDR3: CATQDRGGSPLHF. In nucleotides, the CDR3 is TGTGCCACCCAGGACAGGGGTGGGTCACCCCTCCACTTT.

The V call is TRBV11-2, the J call TRBJ2-5; D perhaps matches TRBD2 (7 bases). The CDR3 is made up of 14 amino acids. The ends were cut back, 0 bases at V and 8 bases at J, with 13 bases in the middle. From germline, CDR1 is SGHAT and CDR2 FQNNGV. The CDR3 reads CASSLDRGAETQYF. The CDR3 nucleotides read TGTGCCAGCAGCTTAGATCGGGGGGCAGAAACCCAGTACTTC.

The CDR3 reads CASSQLGKGSNSPLHF. The DNA of the CDR3 is TGCGCCAGCAGCCAACTGGGCAAAGGATCTAATTCACCCCTCCACTTT. The chain recombines TRBV4-3 with TRBJ1-6; D remains ambiguous. Deletions cut 2 bases from V and 6 bases from J, with 14 bases between. The CDR3 length is 16 residues. CDR1 and CDR2 (germline): LGHNA, YSLEER.

The table lists this clone with many counts. This chain uses TRBV7-2 with TRBJ2-7; D might be TRBD1 (6 bases). The CDR3 is made up of 15 amino acids. The ends were cut back, 3 bases at V and 4 bases at J, with 16 bases in the middle. Germline V gives CDR1 SGHTA, CDR2 FQGNSA. As DNA, the CDR3 is TGTGCCAGCAGCTTCGCCCAGGGGCTCGGATACGAGCAGTACTTC. Residues: CASSFAQGLGYEQYF.

The gene calls are TRBV7-9 and TRBJ2-7, with D perhaps matching TRBD2 (6 bases). The CDR3 is 15 residues long. The germline gives CDR1 SEHNR, CDR2 FQNEAQ (reference sequence). The V gene lost 5 bases and the J gene lost 4 bases, with 18 bases spanning the gap. The CDR3, as DNA: TGTGCCAGCAGCCCTGCCGCGGGACTCGTTTACGAGCAGTACTTC. It encodes CASSPAAGLVYEQYF.

This clone has only one observation. The DNA is left out, because the CDR3 cannot be placed on it with certainty; the CDR3 is given as TCRdb lists it. V is TRBV11-3 and J is TRBJ2-5; the D call of TRBD2 is as the table states it, not checked on the DNA. Germline lookup yields CDR1 SGHNT and CDR2 YENEEA. The CDR3 spans 17 residues, counting both ends. The CDR3: CASSTSSQRGAQETQYF.

The chain is built from TRBV6-4 and TRBJ1-2; no firm D call. The V and J ends lost 5 bases and 3 bases respectively, with 16 bases between them. The germline V gene encodes CDR1 MRHNA and CDR2 SNTAGT. CDR3 length equals 15 residues. For the CDR3, the DNA is TGTGCCAGCAGTCATTCCAGCGGTGAACACTATGGCTACACCTTC. This translates into CASSHSSGEHYGYTF.

The genes are TRBV9 and TRBJ1-4; a possible D gene is TRBD1 (5 bases). V shed 0 bases and J shed 5 bases, with 8 bases lying between them. This CDR3 has 14 amino acids. From germline, CDR1 is SGDLS and CDR2 YYNGEE. The CDR3 coding sequence is TGTGCCAGCAGCGTAGGCAGGGCAAATGAAAAACTGTTTTTT. Protein: CASSVGRANEKLFF. Full variable domain (missing parts from reference TRBV9 and TRBJ1-4): DSGVTQTPKHLITATGQRVTLRCSPRSGDLSVYWYQQSLDQGLQFLIQYYNGEERAKGNILERFSAQQFPDLHSELNLSSLELGDSALYFCASSVGRANEKLFFGSGTQLSVL.

This clone was picked up one time. This sequence joins TRBV19 and TRBJ2-1; 7 bases line up with TRBD1. Germline V CDR1 and CDR2: LNHDA, SQIVND (reference sequence). Trimming cost V 0 bases and J 2 bases; bases outside gene matches: 4. The length of the CDR3 is 16 residues. The CDR3 sequence: CASSIDPQGPYNEQFF. The CDR3 DNA reads TGTGCCAGTAGTATAGATCCACAGGGGCCCTACAATGAGCAGTTCTTC.

The chain links TRBV7-6 to TRBJ2-2; D is perhaps TRBD1 (5 bases). The germline CDR1 and CDR2 sequences are SGHVS and FNYEAQ. The CDR3 spans 14 residues. V was clipped by 5 bases and J by 1 base, with 8 bases between them. The CDR3 spells CASSHGQNTGELFF. Here the CDR3 DNA reads TGTGCCAGCAGCCACGGACAGAACACCGGGGAGCTGTTTTTT.

The rearrangement uses TRBV7-9 and TRBJ2-5, with 11 bases fitting TRBD2. Germline CDR1 is SEHNR and CDR2 is FQNEAQ (reference sequence). The CDR3 is 15 residues long. V gave up 5 bases and J gave up 2 bases; unmatched junction bases: 4. The CDR3 protein is CASSQGTSGQETQYF. The CDR3 DNA reads TGTGCCAGCAGCCAAGGGACTAGCGGTCAAGAGACCCAGTACTTC.

V is TRBV11-3 and J is TRBJ2-7; a weak D match, TRBD2 (6 bases). V was shortened by 5 bases and J by 5 bases, with 16 bases between the two germline ends. The V gene's germline CDR1 is SGHNT and CDR2 YENEEA. This CDR3 spans 14 amino acids. The CDR3 loop reads CASSPRGLNHEQYF. The CDR3 DNA is TGTGCCAGCAGCCCCCGGGGACTTAACCACGAGCAGTACTTC.

Only one count was recorded for this clone. The chain uses TRBV4-2 and TRBJ2-1; 8 bases map to TRBD1. CDR1 is LGHNA, CDR2 YNFKEQ, per germline. CDR3 length: 16 amino acids. The J segment lost 2 bases and the V segment lost 0 bases, leaving 3 bases of the junction unmatched. CDR3 residues: CASSQEPGQAYNEQFF. In DNA, the CDR3 is TGTGCCAGCAGCCAAGAACCGGGACAGGCCTACAATGAGCAGTTCTTC.

This chain connects TRBV12-3 or TRBV12-4 to TRBJ1-1, with 7 bases identical to TRBD1. Trimming removed 5 bases from V and 9 bases from J; junction bases left unmatched: 6. The CDR3 consists of 12 residues. Here the CDR3 reads CASSTRTGQAFF. Written as DNA, the CDR3 is TGTGCCAGCAGTACGAGGACAGGTCAAGCTTTCTTT.

In this sample, this clone turned up a few times. The chain employs TRBV28 and TRBJ1-1, with a weak D call TRBD1 (6 bases). The CDR3 has 15 amino acids. Germline V gene sequence: CDR1 MDHEN, CDR2 SYDVKM. Trimming removed 0 bases at V and 5 bases at J, with 13 bases between. The CDR3 region is CASSLWGQGNTEAFF. The CDR3 DNA is TGTGCCAGCAGTTTATGGGGGCAGGGGAATACTGAAGCTTTCTTT.

This sequence joins TRBV5-1 and TRBJ2-6; 7 nucleotides agree with TRBD1. CDR3 length equals 15 residues. The V gene end was trimmed by 2 bases and the J gene end by 4 bases; junction bases not matched to a gene: 3. CDR1 and CDR2 (germline): SGHRS, YFSETQ. Here the CDR3 reads CASSLQGSGANVLTF. CDR3 bases: TGCGCCAGCAGCTTACAGGGGTCCGGGGCCAACGTCCTGACTTTC. The whole variable domain, filled in from reference TRBV5-1 and TRBJ2-6, reads KAGVTQTPRYLIKTRGQQVTLSCSPISGHRSVSWYQQTPGQGLQFLFEYFSETQRNKGNFPGRFSGRQFSNSRSEMNVSTLELGDSALYLCASSLQGSGANVLTFGAGSRLTVL.

The chain couples TRBV7-2 to TRBJ2-1; D is possibly TRBD2 (6 bases). Germline CDR1 is SGHTA and CDR2 is FQGNSA. V dropped 5 bases and J dropped 6 bases, with 17 bases sitting between them. This CDR3 contains 15 residues. For the CDR3, the DNA is TGTGCCAGCAGCCCGACTAGTCTTCTTTCCAATGAGCAGTTCTTC. It is translated as CASSPTSLLSNEQFF.

The J gene is TRBJ1-2, the V gene TRBV6-2 or TRBV6-3; TRBD1 is a possible D gene (6 bases). The V end lost 2 bases, the J end lost 6 bases, and 10 bases lay between the germline ends. The CDR3 is 13 amino acids. The V gene's germline CDR1 is MNHEY and CDR2 SVGEGT. CDR3 protein: CASSYRGQNGYTF. The CDR3 DNA follows: TGTGCCAGCAGTTACCGGGGACAAAATGGCTACACCTTC.

The CDR3 bases are TGTGCCAGCACCCCACCGGGTTCGGATACGCAGTATTTT. It specifies CASTPPGSDTQYF. The chain combines TRBV6-6 with TRBJ2-3; D is unclear. The CDR3 totals 13 residues. Trimming removed 7 bases at V and 6 bases at J, with 14 bases between. CDR1 and CDR2 (germline): MNHNY, SVGAGI (reference sequence).

This chain links TRBV27 with TRBJ1-3; unclear D gene. CDR1 is MNHEY and CDR2 is SMNVEV in the germline V gene (reference sequence). V shed 5 bases and J shed 0 bases, with 11 bases lying between them. There are 15 residues in the CDR3. CDR3 sequence: CASSQTRSSGNTIYF. In nucleotides, the CDR3 is TGTGCCAGCAGTCAAACACGGAGCTCTGGAAACACCATATATTTT.

The chain combines TRBV5-1 with TRBJ2-1, with TRBD1 matching 10 bases. J was trimmed by 6 bases and V by 5 bases; bases with no gene match: 26. CDR3 length: 21 residues. Germline CDR1 reads SGHRS; CDR2 reads YFSETQ. In nucleotides, the CDR3 is TGCGCCAGCAGGCCCGTCGACAGGGGGCTACTTCTAAAAACCCCTAGCAATGAGCAGTTCTTC. It translates to CASRPVDRGLLLKTPSNEQFF.

V is TRBV7-9 and J is TRBJ2-3; 10 bases line up with TRBD1. Unmatched junction bases numbered 6, after V lost 6 bases and J lost 3 bases. The CDR3 is made up of 15 amino acids. Germline V gene sequence: CDR1 SEHNR, CDR2 FQNEAQ (reference sequence). The CDR3 DNA follows: TGTGCCAGCAGACGGGGACAGGGGCTGACAGATACGCAGTATTTT. Its translation: CASRRGQGLTDTQYF.

V and J are TRBV30 and TRBJ2-5; D might be TRBD2 (6 bases). The CDR3 extends over 15 amino acids. Germline V gene data show CDR1 as GTSNPN and CDR2 as SVGIG (reference sequence). V lost 0 bases and J lost 2, with 13 bases in between. CDR3: CAWSVHRGTQETQYF. As DNA, the CDR3 is TGTGCCTGGAGTGTACACCGGGGGACGCAAGAGACCCAGTACTTC.

The genes are TRBV4-1 and TRBJ1-5, with a tentative D call TRBD1 (5 bases). Germline values: CDR1 MGHRA, CDR2 YSYEKL. The CDR3 has 15 residues. V was pared by 1 base and J by 6 bases, with 13 bases between. The CDR3 nucleotides are TGCGCCAGCAGCCAAGGTACCAGGGACTCTCAGCCCCAGCATTTT. Its protein is CASSQGTRDSQPQHF.

This chain joins TRBV7-9 and TRBJ2-3; D gene uncertain. Looked up from germline, CDR1 is SEHNR and CDR2 is FQNEAQ (reference sequence). CDR3 length equals 16 residues. V was cut by 5 bases and J by 1 base, with 16 bases left in between. The CDR3 loop reads CASSPSFQSRTDTQYF. The CDR3 DNA sequence: TGTGCCAGCAGCCCCTCATTCCAAAGCCGCACAGATACGCAGTATTTT. The full variable domain, completed using reference TRBV7-9 and TRBJ2-3, is DTGVSQNPRHKITKRGQNVTFRCDPISEHNRLYWYRQTLGQGPEFLTYFQNEAQLEKSRLLSDRFSAERPKGSFSTLEIQRTEQGDSAMYLCASSPSFQSRTDTQYFGPGTRLTVL.

The V gene is TRBV4-1, the J gene TRBJ2-3; perhaps TRBD2 as D (7 bases). The germline V and J ends were trimmed by 0 bases and 4 bases, with 20 bases remaining between them. This CDR3 has 18 residues. The germline gives CDR1 MGHRA, CDR2 YSYEKL. CDR3 region: CASSQEGGGSGWADTQYF. Here the CDR3 DNA reads TGCGCCAGCAGCCAAGAAGGGGGGGGATCGGGCTGGGCAGATACGCAGTATTTT.

This chain joins TRBV18 and TRBJ1-1; D is uncertain. Trimming removed 3 bases from V and 4 bases from J, with 9 bases in between. Per the germline V gene, CDR1 is KGHSH and CDR2 is LQKENI. CDR3 length equals 13 residues. CDR3 region: CASSPSGFTEAFF. CDR3 sequence (DNA): TGTGCCAGCTCACCGTCCGGGTTCACTGAAGCTTTCTTT. Filled out from reference TRBV18 and TRBJ1-1, the complete variable domain reads NAGVMQNPRHLVRRRGQEARLRCSPMKGHSHVYWYRQLPEEGLKFMVYLQKENIIDESGMPKERFSAEFPKEGPSILRIQQVVRGDSAAYFCASSPSGFTEAFFGQGTRLTVV.

The rearrangement uses TRBV7-2 and TRBJ2-7, with 9 bases matching TRBD2. Germline V gene sequence: CDR1 SGHTA, CDR2 FQGNSA. Germline trimming cut 5 bases from V and 2 bases from J; bases unmatched to any gene: 13. The CDR3 spans 17 residues. Here the CDR3 reads CASSAYSLAGLTYEQYF. The CDR3, as DNA: TGTGCCAGCAGCGCCTACTCACTAGCGGGCCTAACCTACGAGCAGTACTTC.